These 29 T cell receptor beta chains were sequenced from one sample in a study of breast tumors, draining lymph nodes, adjacent tissues. TCRdb reprocessed the multiplex PCR reads via MiXCR and lists one record per CDR3 protein. The sample has approximately 52,000 distinct CDR3 sequences; around 40% are singletons. The sequenced sample consisted of breast tumor tissue. The receptors come from a female donor with breast cancer. Some clones in this sample may be carry-over from other donors' samples.

The CDR3 sequence: CSAGQDNEKLFF. The CDR3 region has the DNA TGCAGCGCGGGACAAGATAATGAAAAACTGTTTTTT. This chain joins TRBV29-1 and TRBJ1-4; tentative D call: TRBD1 (6 bases). V shed 7 bases and J shed 4 bases, with 10 bases lying between them. Looked up from germline, CDR1 is SQVTM and CDR2 is ANQGSEA. The CDR3 is made up of 12 amino acids.

The chain uses TRBV7-2 and TRBJ1-2, with D perhaps matching TRBD1 (6 bases). Deletions cut 5 bases from V and 7 bases from J, with 11 bases between. Germline CDR1 reads SGHTA; CDR2 reads FQGNSA. The CDR3 loop spans 12 amino acids. CDR3 residues: CASSTYRVGYTF. The CDR3 bases are TGTGCCAGCAGCACCTACAGGGTTGGCTACACCTTC. Combining the CDR3 with reference TRBV7-2 and TRBJ1-2 gives the whole variable domain GAGVSQSPSNKVTEKGKDVELRCDPISGHTALYWYRQSLGQGLEFLIYFQGNSAPDKSGLPSDRFSAERTGGSVSTLTIQRTQQEDSAVYLCASSTYRVGYTFGSGTRLTVV.

The sample holds many counts of this clonotype. In DNA, the CDR3 is TGTGCCAGCAGAGTAGGTCAGGCCACTGATACGCAGTATTTT. It specifies CASRVGQATDTQYF. The rearrangement uses TRBV2 and TRBJ2-3; D is ambiguous. CDR3 length equals 14 residues. V shed 6 bases and J shed 6 bases, with 16 bases lying between them. CDR1 SNHLY and CDR2 FYNNEI come from the germline V gene.

The CDR3 DNA is TGCAGCTCGACAGTCAATTGCACTGAGCAGTTCTTC. As protein: CSSTVNCTEQFF. The chain is built from TRBV29-1 and TRBJ2-1; weak D call: TRBD1 (5 bases). Between the trimmed V and J ends, which lost 8 bases and 9 bases, there was a span of 17 bases. Germline CDR1 is SQVTM and CDR2 is ANQGSEA. The CDR3 is made up of 12 amino acids.

This clonotype occurred many times. The chain has TRBV4-2 and TRBJ2-3, with a weak D call TRBD2 (6 bases). The CDR3 is 14 residues long. CDR1 is LGHNA and CDR2 is YNFKEQ in the germline V gene. Trimming took 0 bases from V and 6 from J, leaving 10 bases between them. DNA for the CDR3: TGTGCCAGCAGCCAAGATCTGCGGGGCGATACGCAGTATTTT. It yields the protein CASSQDLRGDTQYF.

This clonotype was recorded many times. The V gene is TRBV6-5, the J gene TRBJ2-3; no firm D call. The germline gives CDR1 MNHEY, CDR2 SVGAGI. The V gene lost 8 bases and the J gene lost 6 bases, with 18 bases spanning the gap. The length of the CDR3 is 14 residues. Here the CDR3 reads CASRNPGRIDTQYF. DNA for the CDR3: TGTGCCAGCCGAAACCCGGGCCGCATTGATACGCAGTATTTT.

This clonotype showed up just a few times. The V and J genes are TRBV6-2 or TRBV6-3 and TRBJ1-6; possibly TRBD1 for D (5 bases). The V and J ends lost 6 bases and 4 bases respectively, with 16 bases between them. CDR3 length equals 16 residues. Germline lookup yields CDR1 MNHEY and CDR2 SVGEGT. The CDR3 DNA sequence: TGTGCCAGCAGCCCTACGAGGGGCCAATATAATTCACCCCTCCACTTT. Its protein product is CASSPTRGQYNSPLHF.

V gene TRBV30 combines with J gene TRBJ1-1; TRBD1 might be the D (6 bases). The CDR3 totals 14 residues. CDR1 is GTSNPN, CDR2 SVGIG, per germline (reference sequence). V was pared by 1 base and J by 6 bases, with 15 bases between. This chain's CDR3 is CAWSEQGGRAEAFF. In DNA, the CDR3 is TGTGCCTGGAGTGAACAGGGAGGAAGAGCTGAAGCTTTCTTT.

This clonotype was counted at least ten times. The rearrangement links TRBV5-1 to TRBJ2-3, with 13 nucleotides matching TRBD2. Germline V gene sequence: CDR1 SGHRS, CDR2 YFSETQ. V trimming: 4 bases; J trimming: 7 bases; junction bases outside the gene matches: 9. This CDR3 has 16 residues. In DNA form, the CDR3 reads TGCGCCAGCAGCACCGAACTAGCGGGAGGGTCCAATACGCAGTATTTT. It yields the protein CASSTELAGGSNTQYF.

This clonotype was seen a few times. The CDR3 sequence is CASSHLAGGGEKLFF. Written as DNA, the CDR3 is TGTGCCAGCAGCCATTTAGCGGGAGGAGGCGAAAAACTGTTTTTT. V is TRBV3-1 and J is TRBJ1-4; D is uncertain. The germline V gene has CDR1 LGHDT and CDR2 YNNKEL (reference sequence). The CDR3 has 15 amino acids. Trimming stripped 3 bases from V and 8 bases from J, with 16 bases between.

This clonotype was detected many times. A junction boundary mismatches the germline segment, possibly from a read error. The chain recombines TRBV19 with TRBJ2-5; 9 positions agree with TRBD1. CDR1 is LNHDA and CDR2 is SQIVND in the germline V gene (reference sequence). The CDR3 is made up of 17 amino acids. The CDR3 DNA is TGTGCCAGTAGTATAGGGGGAGACAGGGGGAAGGTCTGGTCCCAGTCCTTC. Amino acids: CASSIGGDRGKVWSQSF.

This chain uses TRBV10-3 with TRBJ2-7; TRBD2 matches at 9 bases. CDR1 and CDR2 (germline): ENHRY, SYGVKD. The CDR3 is 14 amino acids. Unmatched junction bases numbered 5, after V lost 4 bases and J lost 4 bases. The chain's CDR3 is CAISVRAGGYEQYF. The CDR3, as DNA: TGTGCCATCAGTGTGCGGGCGGGAGGGTACGAGCAGTACTTC.

The chain employs TRBV11-3 and TRBJ2-5; 14 nucleotides align to TRBD2. Germline V CDR1 and CDR2: SGHNT, YENEEA. The CDR3 covers 17 residues. With 6 bases clipped from V and 2 bases from J, the junction kept 8 bases outside the gene matches. CDR3 nucleotides: TGTGCCAGCAGTTACCCGGGACTAGCGGGGGCGCAAGAGACCCAGTACTTC. It is translated as CASSYPGLAGAQETQYF.

The V call is TRBV20-1, the J call TRBJ1-6; D might be TRBD1 (5 bases). The V and J ends lost 6 bases and 7 bases respectively, with 25 bases between them. The CDR3 covers 17 residues. CDR1 is DFQATT, CDR2 SNEGSKA, per germline (reference sequence). DNA of the CDR3: TGCAGTGCCAAACCCTTCCCCCGGGACGGCGGGAATTCACCCCTCCACTTT. This gives the protein CSAKPFPRDGGNSPLHF.

This clonotype has a count of ten or more. Relative to the germline gene, one junction end is altered; a read error may explain this. The chain uses TRBV4-2 and TRBJ2-7; D gene uncertain. Germline V gene sequence: CDR1 LGHNA, CDR2 YNFKEQ. This CDR3 is built from 13 residues. The CDR3 DNA follows: TGTGCCAGCAGCCCCCCGTTGGCGGTTTGGCTGCCTTTC. Translation: CASSPPLAVWLPF.

This clonotype was found many times. The CDR3 coding sequence is TGTGCCAGCAGCAAGACCGGGACCCAGTACTTC. Residues: CASSKTGTQYF. This chain links TRBV7-2 with TRBJ2-5; D not certain. Germline CDR1 is SGHTA and CDR2 is FQGNSA. The CDR3 covers 11 residues. The V and J ends lost 5 bases and 7 bases respectively, with 8 bases between them.

The rearrangement joins TRBV6-5 to TRBJ2-5; tentative D call: TRBD1 (6 bases). The germline CDR1 and CDR2 sequences are MNHEY and SVGAGI. This CDR3 comprises 14 residues. V was cut by 2 bases and J by 4 bases, with 11 bases left in between. CDR3 nucleotide sequence: TGTGCCAGCAGTTACGAACAGGGCTTAGAGACCCAGTACTTC. Translation: CASSYEQGLETQYF.

The CDR3, as DNA: TGTGCCAGCAGTCCGAAGGGACAGCCGAACACTGAAGCTTTCTTT. Translating gives CASSPKGQPNTEAFF. J is TRBJ1-1 and V is TRBV27, with 7 positions matching TRBD1. J lost 1 base, V lost 5 bases, and 7 bases had no gene match. Germline CDR1 reads MNHEY; CDR2 reads SMNVEV (reference sequence). This CDR3 is built from 15 residues.

This clonotype showed up many times. A much larger clone sits a single nucleotide away, making a read error possible. The V gene is TRBV6-2 or TRBV6-3, the J gene TRBJ2-3; no firm D call. This CDR3 has 14 amino acids. From germline, CDR1 is MNHEY and CDR2 SVGEGT. The ends were cut back, 5 bases at V and 0 bases at J, with 9 bases in the middle. In nucleotides, the CDR3 is TGTGCCAGCAGTCACGGCGGCAGCACAGATACGCAGTATTTT. The encoded protein is CASSHGGSTDTQYF.

In regard to this clonotype: A much larger clone differs by one base, so this may be a read error. V gene TRBV10-1 combines with J gene TRBJ1-1; no clear D gene. The CDR3 contains 13 residues. Germline lookup yields CDR1 WNHNN and CDR2 SYGVQD (reference sequence). Trimming left V 6 bases short and J 6 bases short, with 14 bases between. The CDR3 is CASREGLTSEAFF. CDR3 bases: TGCGCCAGCAGGGAAGGGCTGACATCTGAAGCTTTCTTT.

This clonotype was seen only a few times. The chain combines TRBV11-3 with TRBJ1-1; the match to TRBD1 covers 10 bases. CDR1 is SGHNT and CDR2 is YENEEA in the germline V gene. Trimming cost V 5 bases and J 0 bases; bases outside gene matches: 12. The CDR3 extends over 18 amino acids. Here the CDR3 DNA reads TGTGCCAGCAGCAATCCACTGGACAGGGGGAGGTTGAACACTGAAGCTTTCTTT. This codes for CASSNPLDRGRLNTEAFF.

The CDR3, as DNA: TGTGCCAGCAGCGTGGGACGGTACCAAGAGACCCAGTACTTC. Protein: CASSVGRYQETQYF. V gene TRBV9 combines with J gene TRBJ2-5; D may match TRBD1 or TRBD2 (5 bases each). In germline, CDR1 is SGDLS, CDR2 YYNGEE. This CDR3 region has 14 residues. The V end was cut by 2 bases, the J end by 0 bases, with 8 bases between.

CDR3 sequence: CSARAATDTQYF. CDR3 in DNA: TGCAGCGCCCGAGCGGCGACAGATACGCAGTATTTT. The chain is built from TRBV29-1 and TRBJ2-3; possibly TRBD2 for D (5 bases). CDR1 is SQVTM and CDR2 is ANQGSEA in the germline V gene. This CDR3 has 12 residues. V lost 7 bases and J lost 3, with 11 bases in between.

The V gene is TRBV12-3 or TRBV12-4, the J gene TRBJ2-7; the D is unclear. V was trimmed by 3 bases and J by 9 bases, leaving 12 bases between them. CDR3 size: 12 residues. DNA for the CDR3: TGTGCCAGCAGTTTCGACGGAAAGCTGCAGTACTTC. It yields the protein CASSFDGKLQYF.

The chain uses TRBV5-6 and TRBJ2-6; perhaps TRBD1 as D (5 bases). The CDR3 totals 14 residues. V lost 3 bases and J lost 8, with 12 bases in between. CDR1 and CDR2 from the germline V gene are SGHDT and YYEEEE. CDR3 protein: CASSSRAGPNVLTF. The CDR3, as DNA: TGTGCCAGCAGCTCCCGGGCAGGGCCCAACGTCCTGACTTTC. Drawing the rest from reference TRBV5-6 and TRBJ2-6, the complete variable domain is DAGVTQSPTHLIKTRGQQVTLRCSPKSGHDTVSWYQQALGQGPQFIFQYYEEEERQRGNFPDRFSGHQFPNYSSELNVNALLLGDSALYLCASSSRAGPNVLTFGAGSRLTVL.

This clonotype was found many times. The chain combines TRBV3-1 with TRBJ2-2; D is possibly TRBD1 (5 bases). The V end lost 0 bases, the J end lost 2 bases, and 10 bases lay between the germline ends. Germline V gene lookup returns CDR1 LGHDT and CDR2 YNNKEL (reference sequence). There are 16 residues in the CDR3. The CDR3 bases are TGTGCCAGCAGCCAAGAGCGGCAGGGTAACACCGGGGAGCTGTTTTTT. Encoded protein: CASSQERQGNTGELFF.

This clonotype was seen many times. The V gene is TRBV7-8, the J gene TRBJ2-1; TRBD2 matches 10 bases. Germline values: CDR1 SGHVS, CDR2 FQNEAQ. The CDR3 has 16 residues. With 5 bases clipped from V and 3 bases from J, the junction kept 7 bases outside the gene matches. The CDR3 loop reads CASSLVAGGYYNEQFF. In DNA, the CDR3 is TGTGCCAGCAGCCTCGTAGCGGGAGGTTACTACAATGAGCAGTTCTTC.

The V gene is TRBV20-1, the J gene TRBJ2-5, with 8 bases lining up with TRBD1. Germline CDR1 reads DFQATT; CDR2 reads SNEGSKA (reference sequence). V shed 1 base and J 3 bases; nucleotides not matched to a gene: 4. The CDR3 runs to 14 residues. The CDR3 region has the DNA TGCAGTGCTAGAGGACCAGGGGGCGAAGAGACCCAGTACTTC. Protein sequence: CSARGPGGEETQYF.

This clonotype was observed at least ten times. J is TRBJ2-1 and V is TRBV7-2, with a possible D match to TRBD1 (5 bases). V was cut by 0 bases and J by 0 bases, with 9 bases left in between. This CDR3 contains 16 residues. The germline V gene has CDR1 SGHTA and CDR2 FQGNSA. The CDR3: CASSLARDGSYNEQFF. The CDR3 region has the DNA TGTGCCAGCAGCTTAGCCAGGGATGGCTCCTACAATGAGCAGTTCTTC.